Listed below are T cell receptor beta chains from one sample, sequenced in a study of blood T cells in healthy people across ages. Each CDR3 protein gets one entry after TCRdb re-called the 5' RACE reads with MiXCR. The profile shows approximately 800,000 distinct CDR3 sequences, roughly three fifths of them singletons. Material: blood. The receptors here all came from a man in his forties in good health. Both conserved end residues are part of each CDR3. The D gene is left open where the match is weak. Expanded clones get a size class; other rows say once, few or many, or leave the size out.

d_gene: TRBD2
abundance: few
len: 15
j_gene: TRBJ2-5
v_gene: TRBV3-1
CDR3aa: CASSLSGGPKETQYF
CDR3nt: TGTGCCAGCAGCCTCAGCGGGGGGCCCAAAGAGACCCAGTACTTC

d_gene: .
abundance: once
len: 15
j_gene: TRBJ2-3
v_gene: TRBV2
CDR3aa: CASRTEASSTDTQYF
CDR3nt: TGTGCCAGCCGCACTGAAGCCTCTAGCACAGATACGCAGTATTTT

d_gene: TRBD2
abundance: .
len: 17
j_gene: TRBJ2-1
v_gene: TRBV5-6
CDR3aa: CASSLRPSGSFSDAGFF
CDR3nt: TGTGCCAGCAGCTTGAGGCCTAGCGGGAGTTTTTCAGACGCGGGGTTCTTC

d_gene: TRBD1
abundance: few
len: 14
j_gene: TRBJ1-2
v_gene: TRBV10-2
CDR3aa: CASIAQGVFYGYTF
CDR3nt: TGCGCCAGCATCGCACAGGGGGTCTTCTATGGCTACACCTTC

d_gene: .
abundance: many
len: 13
j_gene: TRBJ2-6
v_gene: TRBV7-9
CDR3aa: CASRTSGANVLTF
CDR3nt: TGTGCCAGCAGAACCTCTGGGGCCAACGTCCTGACTTTC

d_gene: .
abundance: .
len: 15
j_gene: TRBJ2-3
v_gene: TRBV5-1
CDR3aa: CASSLAERFTDTQYF
CDR3nt: TGCGCCAGCAGCTTGGCCGAGCGCTTTACAGATACGCAGTATTTT

d_gene: .
abundance: .
len: 17
j_gene: TRBJ1-5
v_gene: TRBV12-3/TRBV12-4
CDR3aa: CASSLALAGRRNQPQHF
CDR3nt: TGTGCCAGCAGTTTAGCGCTGGCAGGGAGGCGCAATCAGCCCCAGCATTTT

d_gene: TRBD2
abundance: .
len: 14
j_gene: TRBJ2-1
v_gene: TRBV7-6
CDR3aa: CASSPLAGGVRSFF
CDR3nt: TGTGCCAGCAGCCCACTAGCGGGAGGCGTGAGGTCGTTCTTC

d_gene: .
abundance: .
len: 15
j_gene: TRBJ1-2
v_gene: TRBV6-5
CDR3aa: CASSYSSESDYGYTF
CDR3nt: TGTGCCAGCAGTTACTCGTCGGAGTCTGACTATGGCTACACCTTC

d_gene: .
abundance: .
len: 14
j_gene: TRBJ2-7
v_gene: TRBV5-1
CDR3aa: CASRGVLSSYEQYF
CDR3nt: TGCGCCAGCAGAGGGGTTCTTAGCTCCTACGAGCAGTACTTC

d_gene: .
abundance: few
len: 14
j_gene: TRBJ2-3
v_gene: TRBV7-8
CDR3aa: CASSREQPTDTQYF
CDR3nt: TGTGCCAGCAGCCGCGAGCAACCCACAGATACGCAGTATTTT

d_gene: .
abundance: few
len: 12
j_gene: TRBJ2-7
v_gene: TRBV4-3
CDR3aa: CASSQDSGEQYF
CDR3nt: TGCGCCAGCAGCCAAGATAGTGGCGAGCAGTACTTC

d_gene: TRBD1
abundance: few
len: 12
j_gene: TRBJ1-2
v_gene: TRBV29-1
CDR3aa: CSVQGTGHGYTF
CDR3nt: TGCAGCGTCCAGGGGACAGGGCATGGCTACACCTTC

d_gene: .
abundance: few
len: 14
j_gene: TRBJ2-7
v_gene: TRBV11-2
CDR3aa: CASTPNVLGYEQYF
CDR3nt: TGTGCCAGCACTCCTAACGTTCTAGGATACGAGCAGTACTTC

d_gene: TRBD1
abundance: .
len: 18
j_gene: TRBJ2-6
v_gene: TRBV7-2
CDR3aa: CASSLEGQGALGANVLTF
CDR3nt: TGTGCCAGCAGCTTAGAGGGACAGGGGGCGCTTGGGGCCAACGTCCTGACTTTC

d_gene: .
abundance: .
len: 16
j_gene: TRBJ1-1
v_gene: TRBV5-5
CDR3aa: CASSLAVGGKRTEAFF
CDR3nt: TGTGCCAGCAGCTTGGCCGTCGGGGGCAAAAGGACTGAAGCTTTCTTT

d_gene: .
abundance: few
len: 11
j_gene: TRBJ1-1
v_gene: TRBV20-1
CDR3aa: CSAHGYTEAFF
CDR3nt: TGCAGTGCTCATGGGTACACTGAAGCTTTCTTT

d_gene: .
abundance: many
len: 13
j_gene: TRBJ1-2
v_gene: TRBV6-5
CDR3aa: CASTSWGLGGYTF
CDR3nt: TGTGCCAGCACCTCTTGGGGGCTAGGTGGCTACACCTTC

d_gene: .
abundance: few
len: 11
j_gene: TRBJ2-5
v_gene: TRBV15
CDR3aa: CATSNRETQYF
CDR3nt: TGTGCCACCAGTAACCGGGAGACCCAGTACTTC

d_gene: .
abundance: .
len: 15
j_gene: TRBJ2-1
v_gene: TRBV12-3/TRBV12-4
CDR3aa: CASSLRQRSYNEQFF
CDR3nt: TGTGCCAGCAGTTTAAGACAGAGATCCTACAATGAGCAGTTCTTC

d_gene: TRBD2
abundance: .
len: 16
j_gene: TRBJ2-1
v_gene: TRBV6-2/TRBV6-3
CDR3aa: CASTSVVVAGRDEQFF
CDR3nt: TGTGCCAGCACTTCGGTTGTGGTAGCGGGAAGAGATGAGCAGTTCTTC

d_gene: .
abundance: .
len: 16
j_gene: TRBJ2-5
v_gene: TRBV7-9
CDR3aa: CASSSGARPRQETQYF
CDR3nt: TGTGCCAGCAGCTCGGGCGCGAGACCCAGACAAGAGACCCAGTACTTC

d_gene: .
abundance: .
len: 15
j_gene: TRBJ2-1
v_gene: TRBV7-2
CDR3aa: CASSRDSGEINEQFF
CDR3nt: TGTGCCAGCAGCCGCGACAGTGGAGAAATCAATGAGCAGTTCTTC

d_gene: .
abundance: once
len: 14
j_gene: TRBJ1-1
v_gene: TRBV7-8
CDR3aa: CASSRQQGSLEAFF
CDR3nt: TGTGCCAGCAGCAGACAACAGGGATCCCTTGAAGCTTTCTTT

d_gene: .
abundance: few
len: 14
j_gene: TRBJ1-1
v_gene: TRBV12-3/TRBV12-4
CDR3aa: CASSLGTLNTEAFF
CDR3nt: TGTGCCAGCAGTTTGGGCACTCTGAACACTGAAGCTTTCTTT

d_gene: TRBD1
abundance: .
len: 15
j_gene: TRBJ1-5
v_gene: TRBV4-2
CDR3aa: CASSQEGQASQPQHF
CDR3nt: TGTGCCAGCAGCCAAGAGGGACAGGCAAGCCAGCCCCAGCATTTT

d_gene: .
abundance: .
len: 14
j_gene: TRBJ2-1
v_gene: TRBV4-3
CDR3aa: CASSPSGYYNEQFF
CDR3nt: TGCGCCAGCAGTCCATCGGGGTACTACAATGAGCAGTTCTTC

d_gene: TRBD1
abundance: .
len: 14
j_gene: TRBJ2-7
v_gene: TRBV28
CDR3aa: CASSVRTGSYEQYF
CDR3nt: TGTGCCAGCAGTGTGCGGACAGGGTCCTACGAGCAGTACTTC

d_gene: TRBD1
abundance: few
len: 14
j_gene: TRBJ2-7
v_gene: TRBV7-2
CDR3aa: CASRMTGGAYEQYF
CDR3nt: TGTGCCAGCAGGATGACAGGGGGCGCCTACGAGCAGTACTTC

d_gene: .
abundance: .
len: 14
j_gene: TRBJ2-4
v_gene: TRBV29-1
CDR3aa: CSVRGLLAKNIQYF
CDR3nt: TGCAGCGTTAGGGGATTGCTAGCCAAAAACATTCAGTACTTC

d_gene: .
abundance: .
len: 11
j_gene: TRBJ2-1
v_gene: TRBV7-2
CDR3aa: CASSDRDKQFF
CDR3nt: TGTGCCAGCAGCGACCGGGATAAGCAGTTCTTC

d_gene: TRBD1
abundance: .
len: 19
j_gene: TRBJ2-6
v_gene: TRBV10-3
CDR3aa: CAISAKDRVPSSGANVLTF
CDR3nt: TGTGCCATCAGTGCCAAGGACAGGGTGCCTAGCTCTGGGGCCAACGTCCTGACTTTC

d_gene: TRBD2
abundance: .
len: 16
j_gene: TRBJ2-7
v_gene: TRBV28
CDR3aa: CASSLIHSGRGSEQYF
CDR3nt: TGTGCCAGCAGTTTAATCCACAGCGGGAGGGGGTCCGAGCAGTACTTC

d_gene: TRBD1
abundance: once
len: 15
j_gene: TRBJ2-3
v_gene: TRBV28
CDR3aa: CASSPPEGARDTQYF
CDR3nt: TGTGCCAGCAGCCCCCCCGAGGGGGCCCGAGATACGCAGTATTTT

d_gene: TRBD1
abundance: .
len: 14
j_gene: TRBJ2-2
v_gene: TRBV6-5
CDR3aa: CASSYDRGSGELFF
CDR3nt: TGTGCCAGCAGTTACGACAGGGGGTCCGGGGAGCTGTTTTTT

d_gene: .
abundance: .
len: 16
j_gene: TRBJ1-2
v_gene: TRBV4-2
CDR3aa: CASSQDGPESNYGYTF
CDR3nt: TGTGCCAGCAGCCAAGATGGGCCAGAGAGTAACTATGGCTACACCTTC

d_gene: TRBD1
abundance: once
len: 14
j_gene: TRBJ2-1
v_gene: TRBV4-1
CDR3aa: CASSPVDRGKEQFF
CDR3nt: TGCGCCAGCAGCCCTGTCGACAGGGGAAAAGAGCAGTTCTTC